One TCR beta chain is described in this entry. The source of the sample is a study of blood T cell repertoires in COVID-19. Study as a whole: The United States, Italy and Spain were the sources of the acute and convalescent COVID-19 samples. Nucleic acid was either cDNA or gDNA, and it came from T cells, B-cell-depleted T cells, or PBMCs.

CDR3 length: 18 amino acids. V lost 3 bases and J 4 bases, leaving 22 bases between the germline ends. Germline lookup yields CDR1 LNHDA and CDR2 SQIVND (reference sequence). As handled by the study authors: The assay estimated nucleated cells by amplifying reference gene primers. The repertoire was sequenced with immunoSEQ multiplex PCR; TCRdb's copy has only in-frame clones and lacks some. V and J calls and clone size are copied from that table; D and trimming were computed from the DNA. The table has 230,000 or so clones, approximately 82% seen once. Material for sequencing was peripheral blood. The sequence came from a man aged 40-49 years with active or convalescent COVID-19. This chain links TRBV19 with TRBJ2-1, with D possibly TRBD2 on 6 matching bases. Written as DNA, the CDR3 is TGTGCCAGTAGTATTTGCGGGCGCCTAGCGTGGTATTACAATGAGCAGTTCTTC. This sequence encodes CASSICGRLAWYYNEQFF.